A selection of T cell receptor beta chains follows, all from one sample in a study of cytomegalovirus exposure and HLA in healthy donors. Sequencing used immunoSEQ multiplex PCR; TCRdb keeps in-frame clones, though not all of them. The table records 150,000 or so clones, 65% to 85% of them present only once. Sequencing used PBMCs. These receptors all come from a woman aged 40 to 50 in good health and CMV-seropositive. Each CDR3 is given with its conserved first and last residue. Fields, in order: V gene, CDR3 length, D gene, J gene, CDR3 protein. The D gene is left open where the match is weak.

V gene: TRBV27; CDR3 length: 14; D gene: TRBD1; J gene: TRBJ1-1; CDR3 protein: CASSLGQGNTEAFF
V gene: TRBV19; CDR3 length: 13; D gene: TRBD1; J gene: TRBJ2-4; CDR3 protein: CASSPGQSNIQYF
V gene: TRBV12-5; CDR3 length: 20; D gene: TRBD1; J gene: TRBJ2-3; CDR3 protein: CASGSGTGSWAGKGTDTQYF
V gene: TRBV5-8; CDR3 length: 14; D gene: TRBD1; J gene: TRBJ2-3; CDR3 protein: CASTPGQGRDTQYF
V gene: TRBV7-9; CDR3 length: 17; D gene: TRBD2; J gene: TRBJ2-1; CDR3 protein: CASSLEASGGAYNEQFF
V gene: TRBV5-1; CDR3 length: 15; D gene: TRBD1; J gene: TRBJ1-1; CDR3 protein: CASSSLTGLNTEAFF
V gene: TRBV14; CDR3 length: 15; D gene: -; J gene: TRBJ1-1; CDR3 protein: CASSQISGKNTEAFF
V gene: TRBV5-1; CDR3 length: 15; D gene: -; J gene: TRBJ2-5; CDR3 protein: CASSLSVRDTGTQYF
V gene: TRBV4-2; CDR3 length: 19; D gene: TRBD1; J gene: TRBJ1-2; CDR3 protein: CASSQDPPGTAGPNYGYTF
V gene: TRBV7-8; CDR3 length: 15; D gene: TRBD2; J gene: TRBJ2-1; CDR3 protein: CASSSRLAGDNEQFF
V gene: TRBV30; CDR3 length: 12; D gene: TRBD1; J gene: TRBJ1-6; CDR3 protein: CALTGINSPLHF
V gene: TRBV5-1; CDR3 length: 13; D gene: TRBD1; J gene: TRBJ2-4; CDR3 protein: CASGTGTGHIQYF
V gene: TRBV18; CDR3 length: 15; D gene: -; J gene: TRBJ1-1; CDR3 protein: CASSPISGVNTEAFF
V gene: TRBV2; CDR3 length: 14; D gene: TRBD1; J gene: TRBJ1-4; CDR3 protein: CASSNRGPNEKLFF
V gene: TRBV29-1; CDR3 length: 14; D gene: TRBD1; J gene: TRBJ2-7; CDR3 protein: CSVGDRDRGNEQYF
V gene: TRBV28; CDR3 length: 14; D gene: TRBD1; J gene: TRBJ2-5; CDR3 protein: CASSADRVQETQYF
V gene: TRBV19; CDR3 length: 15; D gene: TRBD2; J gene: TRBJ2-2; CDR3 protein: CASSGLAGVNGELFF
V gene: TRBV19; CDR3 length: 18; D gene: -; J gene: TRBJ1-1; CDR3 protein: CASTSLRGSERMNTEAFF
V gene: TRBV7-9; CDR3 length: 15; D gene: TRBD2; J gene: TRBJ2-7; CDR3 protein: CASSHGLAGGYEQYF
V gene: TRBV9; CDR3 length: 12; D gene: -; J gene: TRBJ2-1; CDR3 protein: CASSTGYNEQFF
V gene: TRBV2; CDR3 length: 16; D gene: -; J gene: TRBJ2-6; CDR3 protein: CASSADYYSGANVLTF
V gene: TRBV27; CDR3 length: 14; D gene: TRBD1; J gene: TRBJ1-5; CDR3 protein: CASSPRTGVTPQHF
V gene: TRBV14; CDR3 length: 16; D gene: TRBD1; J gene: TRBJ2-7; CDR3 protein: CASSQGRQGWGDEQYF
V gene: TRBV7-9; CDR3 length: 15; D gene: TRBD2; J gene: TRBJ2-3; CDR3 protein: CASSLGTTRADTQYF
V gene: TRBV7-9; CDR3 length: 14; D gene: -; J gene: TRBJ1-3; CDR3 protein: CASSLAGVGNTIYF
V gene: TRBV19; CDR3 length: 16; D gene: TRBD1; J gene: TRBJ2-3; CDR3 protein: CASSGSGQTSTDTQYF
V gene: TRBV9; CDR3 length: 15; D gene: -; J gene: TRBJ2-7; CDR3 protein: CASSASTAAAYEQYF
V gene: TRBV16; CDR3 length: 18; D gene: TRBD1; J gene: TRBJ1-5; CDR3 protein: CASSQRYTGTGGHQPQHF
V gene: TRBV11-3; CDR3 length: 20; D gene: TRBD2; J gene: TRBJ2-1; CDR3 protein: CASSLSGLAGTRTSYNEQFF
V gene: TRBV28; CDR3 length: 19; D gene: TRBD2; J gene: TRBJ2-3; CDR3 protein: CASSLGGLAGVGATDTQYF
V gene: TRBV7-9; CDR3 length: 12; D gene: -; J gene: TRBJ2-3; CDR3 protein: CSSSTSTDTQYF
V gene: TRBV19; CDR3 length: 13; D gene: -; J gene: TRBJ2-7; CDR3 protein: CASSIGVRYEQYF
V gene: TRBV6-6; CDR3 length: 15; D gene: TRBD2; J gene: TRBJ2-4; CDR3 protein: CASSTGGVAKNIQYF
V gene: TRBV18; CDR3 length: 15; D gene: TRBD1; J gene: TRBJ1-1; CDR3 protein: CASSLGTGRNTEAFF
V gene: TRBV18; CDR3 length: 14; D gene: -; J gene: TRBJ2-1; CDR3 protein: CASSPSEGLNEQFF
V gene: TRBV5-6; CDR3 length: 12; D gene: -; J gene: TRBJ2-1; CDR3 protein: CASSLDRNEQFF
V gene: TRBV25-1; CDR3 length: 17; D gene: TRBD2; J gene: TRBJ2-2; CDR3 protein: CASSATSGRAMTGELFF
V gene: TRBV10-3; CDR3 length: 14; D gene: -; J gene: TRBJ1-3; CDR3 protein: CAISAGGHGNTIYF
V gene: TRBV11-3; CDR3 length: 17; D gene: TRBD2; J gene: TRBJ2-2; CDR3 protein: CASSLVRLAGAAGELFF
V gene: TRBV27; CDR3 length: 13; D gene: -; J gene: TRBJ1-1; CDR3 protein: CASSFLRGSEAFF
V gene: TRBV28; CDR3 length: 15; D gene: -; J gene: TRBJ1-5; CDR3 protein: CASSLIDIRNQPQHF
V gene: TRBV5-1; CDR3 length: 16; D gene: TRBD1; J gene: TRBJ2-1; CDR3 protein: CASRAPGGPIYNEQFF
V gene: TRBV7-2; CDR3 length: 15; D gene: -; J gene: TRBJ2-3; CDR3 protein: CASSFGTLLVDTQYF
V gene: TRBV28; CDR3 length: 16; D gene: TRBD1; J gene: TRBJ1-5; CDR3 protein: CASSLWTGGYNQPQHF
V gene: TRBV5-1; CDR3 length: 16; D gene: TRBD2; J gene: TRBJ2-3; CDR3 protein: CASSHALAGNSDTQYF
V gene: TRBV30; CDR3 length: 13; D gene: TRBD1; J gene: TRBJ2-5; CDR3 protein: CACGQGAKETQYF
V gene: TRBV6-5; CDR3 length: 13; D gene: -; J gene: TRBJ1-1; CDR3 protein: CASRRHRDTEAFF
V gene: TRBV5-1; CDR3 length: 14; D gene: -; J gene: TRBJ2-1; CDR3 protein: CASSESTSRNEQFF